This T cell receptor (beta chain) was recovered during a study of T cells in Graves' hyperthyroidism and ophthalmopathy. Trimming left V 7 bases short and J 1 base short, with 14 bases between. CDR1 is SGHRS and CDR2 is YFSETQ in the germline V gene. The CDR3 totals 14 residues. RNA transcripts yielded amplified TCR beta CDR3 regions. When the TCR CDR3 underwent first-round RT-PCR, the HTBI primer set was used. Via MiXCR, TCRdb re-called the multiplex PCR reads, giving one row per CDR3 protein. The sample has more than 300,000 distinct CDR3 sequences, 15% to 20% seen once. Study conclusions and caveats: Most thyroid clonotypes with frequency above 0.001 were detected in blood.

About this clonotype itself: Its target is unknown.

The TCR originated in a man younger than 35 with Graves' ophthalmopathy. The chain combines TRBV5-1 with TRBJ2-5; TRBD2 is a possible D gene (7 bases). Sequences were obtained from blood. The CDR3 DNA reads TGCGCCAGCGGTCTAGCGGACAGCCAAGAGACCCAGTACTTC. Encoded protein: CASGLADSQETQYF.